One sample yielded the 31 T cell receptor beta chains listed below, sequenced in a study of cytomegalovirus exposure and HLA in healthy donors. The table came from immunoSEQ multiplex PCR; TCRdb's copy has only in-frame clones and leaves some out. In the table there are 280,000 or so clones, more than 75% of which are singletons. Source material: PBMCs. The receptors were gathered from a woman aged 18-29 years in good health and CMV-seronegative.

This clone was detected only a few times. The chain couples TRBV30 to TRBJ1-6; possible D gene TRBD1, 6 bases. V was clipped by 3 bases and J by 9 bases, with 12 bases between them. The CDR3 sequence is 13 residues long. Per germline, CDR1 GTSNPN and CDR2 SVGIG (reference sequence). This CDR3 is CAWSRDIFSPLHF. The DNA of the CDR3 is TGTGCCTGGAGCAGGGACATATTTTCACCCCTCCACTTT.

The chain employs TRBV7-2 and TRBJ2-1, with 7 bases that match TRBD2. J was trimmed by 8 bases and V by 0 bases; bases with no gene match: 7. Germline CDR1 is SGHTA and CDR2 is FQGNSA. This CDR3 comprises 15 residues. CDR3 sequence: CASSLAGGPVHEQFF. In DNA form, the CDR3 reads TGTGCCAGCAGCTTAGCGGGAGGGCCAGTCCATGAGCAGTTCTTC.

About this clone itself: The same CDR3 is also encoded by other DNA sequences in this sample. The chain recombines TRBV4-3 with TRBJ2-2; D is unclear. The V and J ends lost 1 base and 5 bases respectively, with 5 bases between them. Germline V CDR1 and CDR2: LGHNA, YSLEER. The CDR3 loop spans 13 amino acids. For the CDR3, the DNA is TGCGCCAGCAGCCAAGTGCGGACCGGGGAGCTGTTTTTT. It translates to CASSQVRTGELFF.

V and J are TRBV4-1 and TRBJ2-3; 11 bases agree with TRBD2. The V gene end was trimmed by 1 base and the J gene end by 6 bases; junction bases not matched to a gene: 15. Germline CDR1 is MGHRA and CDR2 is YSYEKL. This CDR3 has 19 amino acids. The CDR3 DNA follows: TGCGCCAGCAGCCAAGGAGTACTAGCGGGAGTCGTTTTTTCGGATACGCAGTATTTT. Translation gives CASSQGVLAGVVFSDTQYF.

The genes are TRBV7-9 and TRBJ2-5, with D tentatively TRBD2 (5 bases). The ends were cut back, 4 bases at V and 6 bases at J, with 12 bases in the middle. The germline gives CDR1 SEHNR, CDR2 FQNEAQ (reference sequence). The CDR3 is 13 amino acids. CDR3 in DNA: TGTGCCAGCAGCTCGCGAGGGCCTCAGACCCAGTACTTC. Residues: CASSSRGPQTQYF.

This clone was counted between two and nine times. J is TRBJ2-6 and V is TRBV30, with D perhaps TRBD1 (5 bases). The CDR3 contains 15 residues. Germline-derived CDR1 and CDR2 are GTSNPN and SVGIG (reference sequence). Trimming removed 1 base from V and 2 bases from J, with 9 bases in between. In nucleotides, the CDR3 is TGTGCCTGGAGTGCAGGGTCCCCTGGGGCCAACGTCCTGACTTTC. Protein sequence: CAWSAGSPGANVLTF.

The chain has TRBV6-4 and TRBJ2-3, with 11 bases lining up with TRBD2. The trim removed 3 bases at V and 9 bases at J, leaving 8 bases unmatched. The CDR3 contains 15 residues. The germline V gene encodes CDR1 MRHNA and CDR2 SNTAGT. The CDR3 loop is CASSEIAGGPDTQYF. DNA for the CDR3: TGTGCCAGCAGTGAAATAGCGGGAGGGCCTGACACGCAGTATTTT.

The rearrangement joins TRBV4-3 to TRBJ2-7; TRBD1 agrees at 8 bases. Germline CDR1 LGHNA, CDR2 YSLEER. The CDR3 sequence is 16 residues long. V trimming: 0 bases; J trimming: 3 bases; junction bases outside the gene matches: 7. CDR3 DNA sequence: TGCGCCAGCAGCCAAGATCAGGTTGGACAGGGCTACGAGCAGTACTTC. Translated, it gives CASSQDQVGQGYEQYF.

The J gene is TRBJ2-7, the V gene TRBV9, with D perhaps matching TRBD1 (5 bases). The CDR3 runs 15 residues. The germline gives CDR1 SGDLS, CDR2 YYNGEE. The V end was cut by 4 bases, the J end by 1 base, with 15 bases between. DNA for the CDR3: TGTGCCAGCAGCTCGACAGAGACGTCTTCCTACGAGCAGTACTTC. Translation: CASSSTETSSYEQYF.

The V and J genes are TRBV27 and TRBJ1-5, with 7 nucleotides matching TRBD1. Germline V CDR1 and CDR2: MNHEY, SMNVEV (reference sequence). The junction had 5 bases not matched to a gene; V was cut back by 2 bases and J by 7 bases. CDR3 length: 14 residues. CDR3 DNA sequence: TGTGCCAGCAGTTTAGGAGGGGGCGGGCAGCCCCAGCATTTT. It specifies CASSLGGGGQPQHF.

V usage is TRBV7-3 and J usage is TRBJ2-7; D may be TRBD2 (6 bases). This CDR3 comprises 13 residues. V shed 9 bases and J shed 6 bases, with 18 bases lying between them. Germline CDR1 reads SGHTA; CDR2 reads FQGTGA. CDR3 coding DNA: TGTGCCAGTAGTGACGGGAGCATAGGCGAGCAGTACTTC. It translates to CASSDGSIGEQYF.

The V call is TRBV19, the J call TRBJ1-6; the D is unclear. Trimming removed 3 bases at V and 9 bases at J, with 15 bases between. The CDR3 is 15 amino acids. Germline V gives CDR1 LNHDA, CDR2 SQIVND (reference sequence). The CDR3 DNA is TGTGCCAGTAGTATCGGGCCGGGATCCGGTTCACCCCTCCACTTT. It encodes CASSIGPGSGSPLHF.

The rearrangement links TRBV27 to TRBJ2-7, with D perhaps TRBD2 (6 bases). With 8 bases removed from V and 1 base from J, the gap between germline ends came to 12 bases. CDR3 length: 13 residues. Germline CDR1 is MNHEY and CDR2 is SMNVEV (reference sequence). The CDR3 region has the DNA TGTGCCAGCGGGAGGCCCCGTTCCTACGAGCAGTACTTC. Its translation is CASGRPRSYEQYF.

This clone was counted once. The rearrangement links TRBV7-2 to TRBJ2-3, with D possibly matching TRBD2 (5 bases). There are 13 residues in the CDR3. Between the trimmed V and J ends, which lost 3 bases and 3 bases, there was a span of 7 bases. CDR1 is SGHTA and CDR2 is FQGNSA in the germline V gene. This chain's CDR3 is CASSFRRTDTQYF. The CDR3 DNA reads TGTGCCAGCAGCTTTAGGAGGACAGATACGCAGTATTTT.

The rearrangement links TRBV19 to TRBJ2-6; TRBD2 matches 7 bases. The V segment lost 3 bases and the J segment 2 bases; nucleotides outside the gene matches: 16. The germline V gene encodes CDR1 LNHDA and CDR2 SQIVND (reference sequence). This CDR3 region has 20 residues. CDR3 in DNA: TGTGCCAGTAGTATTATTTGGGGGGGAGCGCCAAGGGCTGGGGCCAACGTCCTGACTTTC. Encoded protein: CASSIIWGGAPRAGANVLTF.

On this clone itself: The junction departs from the called germline gene at one end, perhaps through a read error. The chain uses TRBV7-3 and TRBJ2-2; 11 nucleotides align to TRBD2. The CDR3 is 16 residues long. Germline CDR1 reads SGHTA; CDR2 reads FQGTGA. CDR3 sequence (DNA): TGTGCCAGCAGCATAACTAGCGGGAGAAGGACCGGGGAGCTGTTTTTT. Its translation is CASSITSGRRTGELFF.

The J gene is TRBJ2-7, the V gene TRBV18; 7 bases align to TRBD2. The ends lost 3 bases at V and 6 bases at J; junction bases unmatched: 11. CDR1 is KGHSH and CDR2 is LQKENI in the germline V gene. The length of the CDR3 is 15 residues. CDR3 region: CASSPGLVGGSEQYF. CDR3 DNA sequence: TGTGCCAGCTCACCCGGACTAGTCGGGGGGTCCGAGCAGTACTTC.

The chain is built from TRBV28 and TRBJ2-1; D possibly corresponds to TRBD2 (6 bases). Germline CDR1 is MDHEN and CDR2 is SYDVKM. Trimming took off 6 bases at V and 8 bases at J, with 14 bases between the two ends. This CDR3 spans 13 amino acids. The CDR3, as DNA: TGTGCCAGCAGCGAAGCTAGCGCCGATGAGCAGTTCTTC. Translated, it gives CASSEASADEQFF.

The CDR3 sequence: CASSSGQGADTGELFF. The CDR3 DNA sequence: TGCGCCAGCAGCTCAGGACAGGGGGCCGACACCGGGGAGCTGTTTTTT. The genes are TRBV5-1 and TRBJ2-2; 11 bases agree with TRBD1. The V and J ends lost 3 bases and 3 bases, in that order; junction bases with no gene match: 4. CDR3 size: 16 residues. The germline V gene encodes CDR1 SGHRS and CDR2 YFSETQ.

This chain joins TRBV5-1 and TRBJ1-4; perhaps TRBD1 as D (5 bases). The CDR3 loop spans 11 amino acids. Trimming pared 0 bases from V and 14 bases from J, leaving 8 bases between. CDR1 SGHRS and CDR2 YFSETQ come from the germline V gene. CDR3 bases: TGCGCCAGCAGCTTGGCAGGGAGGCTGTTTTTT. Translation gives CASSLAGRLFF.

V gene TRBV15 combines with J gene TRBJ1-4; unclear D gene. There are 13 residues in the CDR3. The germline V and J ends were trimmed by 3 bases and 4 bases, with 6 bases remaining between them. The germline gives CDR1 LNHNV, CDR2 YYDKDF (reference sequence). Here the CDR3 DNA reads TGTGCCACCAGCAGGTCTGTTAATGAAAAACTGTTTTTT. Its translation is CATSRSVNEKLFF.

This clone was recorded a few times. V is TRBV6-5 and J is TRBJ1-2, with D unresolved. Trimming removed 5 bases from V and 4 bases from J, with 11 bases in between. Germline-derived CDR1 and CDR2 are MNHEY and SVGAGI. The CDR3 length is 13 residues. CDR3 loop: CASSGGKRYGYTF. The CDR3 region has the DNA TGTGCCAGCAGTGGCGGGAAGCGCTATGGCTACACCTTC.

This chain links TRBV5-1 with TRBJ2-1, with D perhaps TRBD1 (5 bases). Germline values: CDR1 SGHRS, CDR2 YFSETQ. Trimming removed 7 bases at V and 10 bases at J, with 15 bases between. The CDR3 has 12 amino acids. The CDR3 here is CASALQGQEQFF. The CDR3 DNA sequence: TGCGCCAGCGCTCTTCAGGGCCAAGAGCAGTTCTTC.

This sequence joins TRBV11-2 and TRBJ1-5; 8 bases match TRBD1. Germline CDR1 SGHAT, CDR2 FQNNGV. V was clipped by 1 base and J by 5 bases; unmatched bases: 4. CDR3 size: 15 residues. CDR3 coding DNA: TGTGCCAGCAGCTTAGGGGACAGGTTGGATCAGCCCCAGCATTTT. Amino acid sequence: CASSLGDRLDQPQHF.

The chain links TRBV7-6 to TRBJ2-1, with D possibly matching TRBD2 (6 bases). Trimming removed 0 bases at V and 8 bases at J, with 11 bases between. The length of the CDR3 is 14 residues. Germline CDR1 and CDR2: SGHVS and FNYEAQ. CDR3 nucleotide sequence: TGTGCCAGCAGCTTAGCGGGAGGATACGATGAGCAGTTCTTC. Protein sequence: CASSLAGGYDEQFF.

This clone has just one count. The rearrangement links TRBV6-6 to TRBJ1-5; D is perhaps TRBD1 (6 bases). This CDR3 spans 15 amino acids. The germline V gene encodes CDR1 MNHNY and CDR2 SVGAGI (reference sequence). The V end was cut by 4 bases, the J end by 2 bases, with 12 bases between. CDR3 in amino acids: CASSSASGGNQPQHF. CDR3 coding DNA: TGTGCCAGCAGTTCCGCATCAGGGGGCAATCAGCCCCAGCATTTT.

The chain uses TRBV9 and TRBJ2-7; D is undetermined. The germline V gene has CDR1 SGDLS and CDR2 YYNGEE. This CDR3 has 13 amino acids. Trimming removed 2 bases at V and 7 bases at J, with 13 bases between. CDR3 loop: CASSVVASGEQYF. As DNA, the CDR3 is TGTGCCAGCAGCGTTGTAGCTTCTGGGGAGCAGTACTTC.

This chain uses TRBV25-1 with TRBJ2-2, with 11 nucleotides matching TRBD1. V dropped 5 bases and J dropped 5; count of bases not matched to a gene: 7. Looked up from germline, CDR1 is MGHDK and CDR2 is SYGVNS. The CDR3 totals 16 residues. The CDR3 is CASSLPGTGGTGELFF. CDR3 coding DNA: TGTGCCAGCAGTCTCCCTGGGACAGGGGGGACCGGGGAGCTGTTTTTT. Looking up the rest from reference TRBV25-1 and TRBJ2-2 gives the full variable domain: EADIYQTPRYLVIGTGKKITLECSQTMGHDKMYWYQQDPGMELHLIHYSYGVNSTEKGDLSSESTVSRIRTEHFPLTLESARPSHTSQYLCASSLPGTGGTGELFFGEGSRLTVL.

The gene calls are TRBV7-2 and TRBJ1-2; D is ambiguous. The CDR3 is made up of 12 amino acids. Germline assignment: CDR1 SGHTA and CDR2 FQGNSA. Trimming cost V 5 bases and J 6 bases, with 10 bases left between them. The CDR3: CASSVAGNGYTF. CDR3 DNA: TGTGCCAGCAGCGTTGCCGGGAATGGCTACACCTTC.

The chain couples TRBV27 to TRBJ2-3; 7 bases agree with TRBD2. CDR1 and CDR2 (germline): MNHEY, SMNVEV (reference sequence). With V trimmed by 6 bases and J by 6 bases, 18 bases remained unmatched. This CDR3 is built from 17 residues. The chain's CDR3 is CASSNLPLAPTFDTQYF. For the CDR3, the DNA is TGTGCCAGCAGCAATCTCCCACTAGCGCCGACATTCGATACGCAGTATTTT.

This chain uses TRBV5-4 with TRBJ2-3; 8 positions agree with TRBD2. Germline assignment: CDR1 SGHNT and CDR2 YYREEE (reference sequence). CDR3 length: 14 amino acids. V lost 6 bases and J lost 2; bases outside the gene matches: 5. The CDR3 spells CASTGGDVTDTQYF. The CDR3 DNA is TGTGCCAGCACCGGGGGGGATGTCACAGATACGCAGTATTTT.